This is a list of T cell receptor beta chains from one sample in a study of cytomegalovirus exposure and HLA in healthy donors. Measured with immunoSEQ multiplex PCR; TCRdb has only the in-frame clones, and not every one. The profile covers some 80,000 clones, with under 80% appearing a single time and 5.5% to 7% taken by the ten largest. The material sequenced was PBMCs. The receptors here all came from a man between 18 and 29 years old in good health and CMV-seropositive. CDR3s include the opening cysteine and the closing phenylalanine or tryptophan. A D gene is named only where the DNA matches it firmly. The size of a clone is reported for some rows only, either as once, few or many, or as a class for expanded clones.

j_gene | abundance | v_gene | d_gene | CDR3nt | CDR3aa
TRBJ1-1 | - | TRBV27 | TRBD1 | TGTGCCAGCGGAAGGGACAGGGCCACTGAAGCTTTCTTT | CASGRDRATEAFF
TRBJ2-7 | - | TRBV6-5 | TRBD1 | TGTGCCAGCAGCGTCCAAGGGGGCGCCACCTACGAGCAGTACTTC | CASSVQGGATYEQYF
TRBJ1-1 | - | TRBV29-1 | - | TGCAGCGGACAAGTTACAGGGCGTACTGAAGCTTTCTTT | CSGQVTGRTEAFF
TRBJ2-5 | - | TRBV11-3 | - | TGTGCCAGCAGCTTAACAAGGGGAGAGACCCAGTACTTC | CASSLTRGETQYF
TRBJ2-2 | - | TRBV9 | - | TGTGCCAGCAGCCCCTTCGGACTGGACACCGGGGAGCTGTTTTTT | CASSPFGLDTGELFF
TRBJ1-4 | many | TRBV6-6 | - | TGTGCCAGCAGATACGGGGGGATGACTAATGAAAAACTGTTTTTT | CASRYGGMTNEKLFF
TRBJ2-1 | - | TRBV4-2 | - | TGTGCCAGCAGCCAAGATTCATTTTCGGGTTCTCTCCACAATGAGCAGTTCTTC | CASSQDSFSGSLHNEQFF
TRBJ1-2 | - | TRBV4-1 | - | TGCGCCAGCAGCCAAGTACCGGGCTATGGCTACACCTTC | CASSQVPGYGYTF
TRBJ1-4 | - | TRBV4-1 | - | TGCGCCAGCAGCCTCCAACAGGGTTACTCTAATGAAAAACTGTTTTTT | CASSLQQGYSNEKLFF
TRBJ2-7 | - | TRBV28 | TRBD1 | TGTGCCACCACATTTCGGGACAGGGGATACGAGCAGTACTTC | CATTFRDRGYEQYF
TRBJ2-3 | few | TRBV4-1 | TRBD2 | TGCGCCAGCAGCCAGCGGACTAGCGGTAGCACAGATACGCAGTATTTT | CASSQRTSGSTDTQYF
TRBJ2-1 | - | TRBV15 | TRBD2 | TGTGCCACCAGCAGGCAGACTAGCGGCCCAGATGAGCAGTTCTTC | CATSRQTSGPDEQFF
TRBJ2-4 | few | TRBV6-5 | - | TGTGCCAGCAGCTCATCGGGAAACATTCAGTACTTC | CASSSSGNIQYF
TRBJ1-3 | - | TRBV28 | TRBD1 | TGTGCCAGCAGTTTCCGGACAGGGGCATACACCATATATTTT | CASSFRTGAYTIYF
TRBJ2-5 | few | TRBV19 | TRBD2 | TGTGCCAGTAGTCACCTAGCGGGAGGGCAAGAGACCCAGTACTTC | CASSHLAGGQETQYF
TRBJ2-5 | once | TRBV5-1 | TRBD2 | TGCGCCAGCAGCTTGGCCCCTAGCGGGAGGCCATCCCAAGAGACCCAGTACTTC | CASSLAPSGRPSQETQYF
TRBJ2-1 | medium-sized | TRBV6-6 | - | TGTGCCAGCAGTTCTACCCCCGACAACTACAATGAGCAGTTCTTC | CASSSTPDNYNEQFF
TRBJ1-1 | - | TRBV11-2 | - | TGTGCCAGCAGCGCCGGGATCCCGAACACTGAAGCTTTCTTT | CASSAGIPNTEAFF
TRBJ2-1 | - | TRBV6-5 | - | TGTGCCAGCAGTTACCAGACCTCGGGGAATGAGCAGTTCTTC | CASSYQTSGNEQFF
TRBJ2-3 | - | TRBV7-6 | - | TGTGCCAGCAGCCGCCTCGAGTCCCTGGGCACAGATACGCAGTATTTT | CASSRLESLGTDTQYF
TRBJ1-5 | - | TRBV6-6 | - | TGTGCCAGCAGCCCCAGGGGACCTCTGGTTGCCCAGCCCCAGCATTTT | CASSPRGPLVAQPQHF
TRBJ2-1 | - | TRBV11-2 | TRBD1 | TGTGCCAGCAATCTGATAGGACAGGGGTACAATGAGCAGTTCTTC | CASNLIGQGYNEQFF
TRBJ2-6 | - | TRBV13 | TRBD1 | TGTGCCAGCAGCCTGCCAGGGGGCGCTGGGGCCAACGTCCTGACTTTC | CASSLPGGAGANVLTF
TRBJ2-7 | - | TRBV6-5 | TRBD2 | TGTGCCAGCAGTTATATGGGAGGGCCTGGCGAGCAGTACTTC | CASSYMGGPGEQYF
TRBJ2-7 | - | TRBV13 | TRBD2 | TGTGCCAGCAGCTCTAGCGGGAGTGTCGAGCAGTACTTC | CASSSSGSVEQYF
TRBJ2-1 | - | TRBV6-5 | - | TGTGCCAGCGGCCATGGCGGTGAGCAGTTCTTC | CASGHGGEQFF